This record concerns one T cell receptor beta chain sequence. The antigen is unknown. Sequencing targeted expressed TCRB transcripts, as all isolated RNA had been reverse transcribed. Data came from immunoSEQ multiplex PCR; TCRdb stores just in-frame clones and leaves some out. The profile shows roughly 300,000 clones, under 8.5% of them singletons. This specimen comes from a study of beta chain features in type 1 diabetes. Study-level information: Examination of sorted cells across all samples involved approximately 100,000,000 cells. Whole-study findings and limits: Sequencing the cDNA could make cells with high TCR expression show up more than they should. Patients' naive, central memory and regulatory TCRB repertoires appeared more alike than those of healthy donors.

CD4+ naive, central memory, regulatory and stem cell-like memory subsets were isolated by sorting on CD45RO/CCR7/CD25/CD127/CD95/CD27. Germline CDR1 reads KGHSH; CDR2 reads LQKENI. This CDR3 comprises 17 residues. V dropped 0 bases and J dropped 2 bases, with 16 bases sitting between them. The receptor's source is a woman aged 18-35 years in good health. This chain connects TRBV18 to TRBJ2-5; D is undetermined. The sample taken for sequencing was central memory CD4+ T cells from blood. The CDR3 loop is CASSPPLAGGKQETQYF. For the CDR3, the DNA is TGTGCCAGCTCACCACCCCTGGCTGGTGGGAAACAAGAGACCCAGTACTTC.